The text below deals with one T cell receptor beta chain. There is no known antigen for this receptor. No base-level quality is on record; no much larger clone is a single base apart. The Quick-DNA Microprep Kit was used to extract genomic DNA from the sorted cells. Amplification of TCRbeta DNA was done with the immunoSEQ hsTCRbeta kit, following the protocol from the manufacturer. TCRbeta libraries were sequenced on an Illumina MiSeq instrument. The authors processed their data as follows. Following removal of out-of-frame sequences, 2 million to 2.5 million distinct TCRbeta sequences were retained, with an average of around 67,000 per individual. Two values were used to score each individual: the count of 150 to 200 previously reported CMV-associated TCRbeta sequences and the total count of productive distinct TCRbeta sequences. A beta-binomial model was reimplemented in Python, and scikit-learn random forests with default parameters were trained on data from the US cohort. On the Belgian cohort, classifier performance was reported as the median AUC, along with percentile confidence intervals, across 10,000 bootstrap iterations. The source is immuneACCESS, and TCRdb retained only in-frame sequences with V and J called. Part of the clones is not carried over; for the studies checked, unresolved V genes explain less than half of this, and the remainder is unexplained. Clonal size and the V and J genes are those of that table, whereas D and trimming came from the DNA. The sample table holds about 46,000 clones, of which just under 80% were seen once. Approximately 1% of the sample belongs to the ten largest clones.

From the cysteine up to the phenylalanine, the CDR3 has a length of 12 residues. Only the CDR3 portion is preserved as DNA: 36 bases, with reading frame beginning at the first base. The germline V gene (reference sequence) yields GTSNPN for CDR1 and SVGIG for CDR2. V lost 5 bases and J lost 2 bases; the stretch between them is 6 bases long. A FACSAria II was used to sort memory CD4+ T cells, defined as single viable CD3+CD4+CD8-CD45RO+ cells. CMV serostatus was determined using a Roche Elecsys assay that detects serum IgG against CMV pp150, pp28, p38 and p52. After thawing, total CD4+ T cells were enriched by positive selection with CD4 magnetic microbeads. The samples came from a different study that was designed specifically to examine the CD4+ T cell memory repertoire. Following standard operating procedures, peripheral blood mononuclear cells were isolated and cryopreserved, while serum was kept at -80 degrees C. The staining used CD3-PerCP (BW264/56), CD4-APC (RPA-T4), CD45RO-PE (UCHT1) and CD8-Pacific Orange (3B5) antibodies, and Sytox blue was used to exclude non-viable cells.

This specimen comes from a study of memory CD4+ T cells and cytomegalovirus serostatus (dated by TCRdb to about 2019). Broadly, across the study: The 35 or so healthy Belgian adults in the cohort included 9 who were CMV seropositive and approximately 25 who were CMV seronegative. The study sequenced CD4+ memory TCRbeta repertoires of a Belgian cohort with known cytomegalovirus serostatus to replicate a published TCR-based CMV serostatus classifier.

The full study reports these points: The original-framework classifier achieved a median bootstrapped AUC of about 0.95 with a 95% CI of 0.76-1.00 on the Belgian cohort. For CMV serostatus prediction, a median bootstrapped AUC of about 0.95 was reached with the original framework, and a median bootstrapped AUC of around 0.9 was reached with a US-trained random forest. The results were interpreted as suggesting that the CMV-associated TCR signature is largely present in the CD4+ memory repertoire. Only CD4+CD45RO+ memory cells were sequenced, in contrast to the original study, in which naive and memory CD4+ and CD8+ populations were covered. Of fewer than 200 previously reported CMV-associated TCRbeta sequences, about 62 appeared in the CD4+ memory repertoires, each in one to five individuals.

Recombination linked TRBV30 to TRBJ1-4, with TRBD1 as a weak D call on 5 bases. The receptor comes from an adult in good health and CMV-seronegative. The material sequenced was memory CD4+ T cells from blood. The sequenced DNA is TGTGCCTGGGGGGCCACTAATGAAAAACTGTTTTTT. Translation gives CAWGATNEKLFF.